This T cell receptor beta chain appears in the sequencing data of a study of cytotoxic CD8 clonotypes in ibrutinib-treated CLL. Study-wide background: The subjects consisted of about 10 relapsed/refractory and approximately 15 treatment-naive individuals, with approximately 18 IGHV unmutated.

The study's findings and limits: Having risen at ibrutinib response, clonality had fallen back toward baseline by progression.

Genomic DNA (about 2 micrograms) was obtained from cryopreserved PBMCs for construction of TCR beta libraries. Generated by immunoSEQ multiplex PCR, the TCRdb table keeps only in-frame clones and is missing some. The repertoire consists of about 200,000 clones, with over 60% occurring once and the leading ten covering 13%. Concerning this clone itself: Its antigen is unidentified.

Between the trimmed V and J ends, which lost 0 bases and 6 bases, there was a span of 14 bases. The CDR3 is made up of 16 amino acids. The germline CDR1 and CDR2 sequences are LGHNA and YSLEER. Sequences were derived from PBMCs, sampled after 24 months of ibrutinib treatment. The J gene is TRBJ2-2, the V gene TRBV4-3; D is unclear. This clonotype was sampled from a human donor with chronic lymphocytic leukemia. DNA of the CDR3: TGCGCCAGCAGCCAAGATAGGGTAGCTGGGTCCGGGGAGCTGTTTTTT. This translates into CASSQDRVAGSGELFF.